Reported below is one TCR beta chain. Other DNA sequences in the same sample also yield this CDR3. The CDR3 contains 13 residues. The germline gives CDR1 SEHNR, CDR2 FQNEAQ (reference sequence). The V gene lost 3 bases and the J gene lost 1 base, with 7 bases spanning the gap. Researchers divided each subset's genomic DNA evenly across several immunoSEQ plates. Libraries were prepared by immunoSEQ multiplex PCR; TCRdb keeps only in-frame clonotypes and omits some of them. The sample lists roughly 2,000,000 clones, 85% to 95% seen once, with around 1.8% in the top ten. CD45RO-negative, CCR7-selected cells formed the naive CD8 fraction, which excluded terminally differentiated effector memory CD45RA+ cells. This sample is part of a study of shared clonotypes between healthy human individuals.

This clonotype originated in a man aged 18 to 29 in good health. Some clones in this sample may be carry-over from other donors' samples. Sequencing was carried out using naive CD8+ T cells from PBMCs. V gene TRBV7-9 combines with J gene TRBJ2-7; D is ambiguous. The CDR3 region is CASSFSTSYEQYF. In DNA form, the CDR3 reads TGTGCCAGCAGCTTTTCTACTTCCTACGAGCAGTACTTC.